This TCR beta chain was sequenced in a study of T cells in Graves' hyperthyroidism and ophthalmopathy. It was RNA transcripts that yielded the amplified TCR beta CDR3 regions. HTBI primers were the set used in a first-round RT-PCR of the TCR CDR3. TCRdb redid the calling of the multiplex PCR reads with MiXCR, one entry per CDR3 protein. In the table there are hundreds of thousands of distinct CDR3 sequences, 14% of which are singletons. This clonotype has more than one count but fewer than ten. Source material: blood. The sequence was obtained from a woman in her forties or fifties with Graves' ophthalmopathy.

Here the CDR3 reads CATSDRQGGSYNEQFF. Written as DNA, the CDR3 is TGTGCCACCAGTGACCGCCAGGGGGGCTCCTACAATGAGCAGTTCTTC. This sequence joins TRBV24-1 and TRBJ2-1; possibly TRBD1 for D (7 bases). V lost 4 bases and J 0 bases, leaving 12 bases between the germline ends. The CDR3 extends over 16 amino acids. Per germline, CDR1 KGHDR and CDR2 SFDVKD.